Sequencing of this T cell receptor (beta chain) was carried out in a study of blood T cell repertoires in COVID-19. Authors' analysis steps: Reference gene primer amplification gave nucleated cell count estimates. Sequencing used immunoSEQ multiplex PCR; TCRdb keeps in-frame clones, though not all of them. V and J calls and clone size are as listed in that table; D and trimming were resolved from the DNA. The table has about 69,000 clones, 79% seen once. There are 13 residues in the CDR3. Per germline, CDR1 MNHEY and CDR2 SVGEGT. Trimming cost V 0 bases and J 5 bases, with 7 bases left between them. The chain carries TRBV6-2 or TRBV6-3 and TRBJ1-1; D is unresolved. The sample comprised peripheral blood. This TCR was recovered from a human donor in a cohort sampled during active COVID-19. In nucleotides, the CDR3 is TGTGCCAGCAGTTACTCTGCGGGAACTGAAGCTTTCTTT. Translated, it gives CASSYSAGTEAFF.